A single sample is the source of the 18 T cell receptor beta chains below, sequenced in a study of OX40 agonist ivuxolimab in advanced cancers. The data were produced by immunoSEQ multiplex PCR, yet TCRdb's version contains in-frame clones alone and is incomplete. There are tens of thousands of clones in the sample; more than 80% occur only once, and roughly 11% lies in the top ten. The sample was CD4+ or CD8+ T cells sorted from blood, taken in a trial of the OX40 agonist ivuxolimab. These receptors all stem from an adult with an advanced solid tumor such as melanoma, head and neck, liver or kidney cancer.

The V and J genes are TRBV14 and TRBJ2-7; no reliable D call. Trimming left V 1 base short and J 7 bases short, with 8 bases between. Germline values: CDR1 SGHDN, CDR2 FVKESK. The CDR3 runs to 12 residues. The CDR3 here is CASSQGLTEQYF. In DNA form, the CDR3 reads TGTGCCAGCAGCCAAGGGTTGACTGAGCAGTACTTC.

The chain links TRBV10-3 to TRBJ1-2, with a tentative D call TRBD1 (6 bases). In germline, CDR1 is ENHRY, CDR2 SYGVKD. The CDR3 is made up of 14 amino acids. Trimming took 1 base from V and 10 from J, leaving 16 bases between them. Written as DNA, the CDR3 is TGTGCCATCAGTGAGTTAGACAGGAGCTTAGACTACACCTTC. It codes for CAISELDRSLDYTF.

In DNA form, the CDR3 reads TGTGCCAGTAGTATGGCCGCGGGACGCGGACACGAGCAGTACTTC. It yields the protein CASSMAAGRGHEQYF. The chain is built from TRBV19 and TRBJ2-7; D is perhaps TRBD2 (6 bases). This CDR3 contains 15 residues. Germline CDR1 is LNHDA and CDR2 is SQIVND (reference sequence). V gave up 3 bases and J gave up 5 bases, with 17 bases separating them.

This chain joins TRBV5-6 and TRBJ2-3, with D possibly TRBD2 on 6 matching bases. V gave up 5 bases and J gave up 6 bases, with 22 bases separating them. CDR1 is SGHDT and CDR2 is YYEEEE in the germline V gene. The length of the CDR3 is 16 residues. The CDR3 protein is CASRRGGALTGDTQYF. The CDR3 coding sequence is TGTGCCAGCAGAAGAGGCGGGGCCTTGACCGGGGATACGCAGTATTTT.

The chain joins TRBV18 to TRBJ2-7, with TRBD1 as a possible D gene (5 bases). Germline values: CDR1 KGHSH, CDR2 LQKENI. CDR3 length: 17 amino acids. Trimming cost V 2 bases and J 0 bases, with 17 bases left between them. This chain's CDR3 is CASSPIPGHTHSYEQYF. CDR3 DNA sequence: TGTGCCAGCTCACCAATTCCCGGACATACCCACTCCTACGAGCAGTACTTC.

The V and J genes are TRBV19 and TRBJ2-1, with 9 bases fitting TRBD2. The CDR3 totals 16 residues. Germline V gene lookup returns CDR1 LNHDA and CDR2 SQIVND (reference sequence). J gave up 7 bases and V 5 bases, and 12 bases lay outside the gene matches. This CDR3 reads CASSLGGRAYSNEQFF. DNA of the CDR3: TGTGCCAGTAGTCTTGGCGGGAGGGCCTATTCGAATGAGCAGTTCTTC.

The chain uses TRBV19 and TRBJ2-1; D perhaps matches TRBD1 (6 bases). Trimming cost V 2 bases and J 9 bases, with 11 bases left between them. Germline CDR1 LNHDA, CDR2 SQIVND (reference sequence). The CDR3 covers 13 residues. The CDR3 region has the DNA TGTGCCAGTAGTATAAACAGGGCTAGTGAGCAGTTCTTC. This translates into CASSINRASEQFF. The full variable domain, in which reference TRBV19 and TRBJ2-1 provide the parts outside the CDR3, is DGGITQSPKYLFRKEGQNVTLSCEQNLNHDAMYWYRQDPGQGLRLIYYSQIVNDFQKGDIAEGYSVSREKKESFPLTVTSAQKNPTAFYLCASSINRASEQFFGPGTRLTVL.

The J gene is TRBJ2-1, the V gene TRBV2; TRBD2 is a possible D gene (5 bases). Deletions cut 7 bases from V and 8 bases from J, with 18 bases between. Germline CDR1 reads SNHLY; CDR2 reads FYNNEI. The CDR3 covers 14 residues. The CDR3 region is CASTEARISDEQFF. The DNA of the CDR3 is TGTGCCAGCACGGAGGCACGGATCTCGGATGAGCAGTTCTTC.

This chain links TRBV13 with TRBJ2-6; a weak D match, TRBD2 (7 bases). Trimming stripped 4 bases from V and 0 bases from J, with 19 bases between. The CDR3 loop spans 19 amino acids. Germline CDR1 PRHDT, CDR2 FYEKMQ (reference sequence). This CDR3 reads CASSSYGGARGSGANVLTF. Here the CDR3 DNA reads TGTGCCAGCAGCTCCTATGGGGGGGCTCGAGGCTCTGGGGCCAACGTCCTGACTTTC.

V and J are TRBV2 and TRBJ1-2; D not certain. CDR3 length: 17 amino acids. Looked up from germline, CDR1 is SNHLY and CDR2 is FYNNEI. Trimming took off 2 bases at V and 6 bases at J, with 22 bases between the two ends. The CDR3 DNA reads TGTGCCAGCAGTGAACTTCAGAGACCAAGAGGTTCGGATGGCTACACCTTC. It translates to CASSELQRPRGSDGYTF.

This chain links TRBV27 with TRBJ2-7; TRBD2 aligns across 7 bases. The CDR3 consists of 14 residues. Trimming removed 0 bases from V and 5 bases from J; junction bases left unmatched: 4. Germline assignment: CDR1 MNHEY and CDR2 SMNVEV (reference sequence). The CDR3 protein is CASSLSGRAHEQYF. DNA for the CDR3: TGTGCCAGCAGTTTATCAGGGAGGGCCCACGAGCAGTACTTC.

The chain joins TRBV2 to TRBJ2-7; 9 nucleotides match TRBD2. This CDR3 has 18 amino acids. J lost 0 bases, V lost 1 base, and 10 bases had no gene match. Germline CDR1 and CDR2: SNHLY and FYNNEI. The CDR3 DNA reads TGTGCCAGCAGTGAAGAAGGTAGCGGGAGATCAAGCTCCTACGAGCAGTACTTC. As protein: CASSEEGSGRSSSYEQYF.

CDR3 protein: CASSNRGRREQYF. DNA for the CDR3: TGTGCCAGCAGCAACAGGGGGCGACGCGAGCAGTACTTC. The J gene is TRBJ2-7, the V gene TRBV27, with 9 bases aligning to TRBD1. This CDR3 is built from 13 residues. Germline V lookup: CDR1 MNHEY, CDR2 SMNVEV (reference sequence). V lost 6 bases, J lost 6 bases, and 6 bases stayed unmatched.

This clone was observed a few times. The rearrangement uses TRBV6-1 and TRBJ1-1; D might be TRBD1 (5 bases). The CDR3 totals 15 residues. Trimming stripped 4 bases from V and 1 base from J, with 13 bases between. Germline values: CDR1 MNHNS, CDR2 SASEGT. CDR3 coding DNA: TGTGCCAGCAGTGGTCCGGAGGGACCGAACACTGAAGCTTTCTTT. This sequence encodes CASSGPEGPNTEAFF.

The CDR3 nucleotides are TGTGCCAGCAGCCCGGGGACAGGGAACGGCTACACCTTC. Residues: CASSPGTGNGYTF. The rearrangement links TRBV7-9 to TRBJ1-2; 9 bases are shared with TRBD1. This CDR3 has 13 amino acids. Germline trimming cut 5 bases from V and 8 bases from J; bases unmatched to any gene: 6. Germline CDR1 is SEHNR and CDR2 is FQNEAQ (reference sequence).

In this sample, this clone turned up once. The V call is TRBV5-6, the J call TRBJ2-3, with D perhaps matching TRBD1 (5 bases). V lost 5 bases and J lost 2, with 18 bases in between. Germline-derived CDR1 and CDR2 are SGHDT and YYEEEE. CDR3 length: 16 residues. Here the CDR3 DNA reads TGTGCCAGCAGGGCGGCCAGGGCCTGGCCCACAGATACGCAGTATTTT. Translated, it gives CASRAARAWPTDTQYF.

V is TRBV5-6 and J is TRBJ2-1; TRBD1 or TRBD2 may be the D gene (5 bases each). The CDR3 is 17 residues long. Germline CDR1 and CDR2: SGHDT and YYEEEE. The V end lost 4 bases, the J end lost 3 bases, and 20 bases lay between the germline ends. Here the CDR3 DNA reads TGTGCCAGCAGCCCCTGGGGTGGGGACGGTCTCTACAATGAGCAGTTCTTC. Residues: CASSPWGGDGLYNEQFF. Full variable domain (missing parts from reference TRBV5-6 and TRBJ2-1): DAGVTQSPTHLIKTRGQQVTLRCSPKSGHDTVSWYQQALGQGPQFIFQYYEEEERQRGNFPDRFSGHQFPNYSSELNVNALLLGDSALYLCASSPWGGDGLYNEQFFGPGTRLTVL.

CDR3 loop: CASSDPGLINYGYTF. The CDR3 DNA sequence: TGTGCCAGCAGCGATCCGGGACTTATTAACTATGGCTACACCTTC. The chain joins TRBV6-1 to TRBJ1-2, with D maybe TRBD1 (5 bases). The CDR3 runs to 15 residues. Germline CDR1 and CDR2: MNHNS and SASEGT. Trimming removed 6 bases from V and 1 base from J, with 15 bases in between.